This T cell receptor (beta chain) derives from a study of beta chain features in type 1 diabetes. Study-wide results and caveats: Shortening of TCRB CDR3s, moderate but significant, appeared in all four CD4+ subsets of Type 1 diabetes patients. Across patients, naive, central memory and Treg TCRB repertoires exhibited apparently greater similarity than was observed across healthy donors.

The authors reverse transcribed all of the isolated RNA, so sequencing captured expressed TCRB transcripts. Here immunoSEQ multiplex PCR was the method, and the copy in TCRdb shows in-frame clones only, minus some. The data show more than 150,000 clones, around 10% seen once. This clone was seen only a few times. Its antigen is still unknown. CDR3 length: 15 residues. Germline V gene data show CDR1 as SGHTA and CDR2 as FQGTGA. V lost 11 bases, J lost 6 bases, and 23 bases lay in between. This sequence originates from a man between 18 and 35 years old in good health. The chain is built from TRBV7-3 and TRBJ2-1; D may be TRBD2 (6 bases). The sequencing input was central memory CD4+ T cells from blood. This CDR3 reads CASSSGGLGTNEQFF. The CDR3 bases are TGTGCCTCATCTTCTGGAGGGTTGGGGACCAATGAGCAGTTCTTC.